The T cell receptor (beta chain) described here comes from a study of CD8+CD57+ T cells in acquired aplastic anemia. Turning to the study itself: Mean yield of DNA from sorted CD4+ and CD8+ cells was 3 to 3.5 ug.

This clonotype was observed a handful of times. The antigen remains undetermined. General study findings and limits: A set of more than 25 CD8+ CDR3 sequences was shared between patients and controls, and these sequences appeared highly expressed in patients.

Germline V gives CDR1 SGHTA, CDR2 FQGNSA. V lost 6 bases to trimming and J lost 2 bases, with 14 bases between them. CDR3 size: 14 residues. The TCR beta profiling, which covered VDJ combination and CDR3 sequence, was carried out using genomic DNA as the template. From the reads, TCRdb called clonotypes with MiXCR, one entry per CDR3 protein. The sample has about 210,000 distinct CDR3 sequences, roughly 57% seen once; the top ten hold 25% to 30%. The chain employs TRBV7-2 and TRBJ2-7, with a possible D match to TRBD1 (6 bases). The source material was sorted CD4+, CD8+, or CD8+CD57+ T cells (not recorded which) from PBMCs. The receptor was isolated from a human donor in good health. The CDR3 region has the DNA TGTGCCAGCAGTCCCTTGACAGGAGCCTACGAGCAGTACTTC. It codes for CASSPLTGAYEQYF.